This TCR beta chain is from a study of Graves' ophthalmopathy and Graves' hyperthyroidism. As the template, RNA transcripts were used to amplify TCR beta CDR3 regions. In the first round, RT-PCR was carried out with HTBI primers, and a multiplex PCR formed the second round. TCRdb passed the multiplex PCR reads through MiXCR, listing each CDR3 protein once. The sample has approximately 540,000 distinct CDR3 sequences, 35% to 40% seen once. People with hyperthyroidism were aged 18 to 65 and newly diagnosed, under 2 months' duration. Looked up from germline, CDR1 is SGHAT and CDR2 is FQDESV (reference sequence). The CDR3 has 15 amino acids. The V gene lost 4 bases and the J gene lost 4 bases, with 17 bases spanning the gap. Details on this clonotype: This may arise from a read error, as a much more abundant clone is one base away.

The chain has TRBV11-1 and TRBJ2-7; tentatively, D is TRBD1 (5 bases). The sequencing sample was made of peripheral blood or thyroid tissue (not recorded which). This TCR was recovered from an adult man with Graves' hyperthyroidism. The chain's CDR3 is CASSWGPVGVYEQYF. CDR3 sequence (DNA): TGTGCCAGCAGCTGGGGCCCCGTAGGAGTGTACGAGCAGTACTTC.